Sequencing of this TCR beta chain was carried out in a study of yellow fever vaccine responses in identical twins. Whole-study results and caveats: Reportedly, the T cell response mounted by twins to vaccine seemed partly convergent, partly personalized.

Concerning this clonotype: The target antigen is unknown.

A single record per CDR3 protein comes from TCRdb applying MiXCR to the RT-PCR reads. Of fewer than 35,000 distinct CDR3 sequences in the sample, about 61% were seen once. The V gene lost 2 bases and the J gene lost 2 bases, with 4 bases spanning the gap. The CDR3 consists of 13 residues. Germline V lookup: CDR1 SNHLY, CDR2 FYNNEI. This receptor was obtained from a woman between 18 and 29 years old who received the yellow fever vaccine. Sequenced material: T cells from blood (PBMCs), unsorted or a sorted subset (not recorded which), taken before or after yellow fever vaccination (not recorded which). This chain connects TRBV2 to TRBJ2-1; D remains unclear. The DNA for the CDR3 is TGTGCCAGCAGTGAAAGGGCCTACAATGAGCAGTTCTTC. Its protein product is CASSERAYNEQFF.